Following are 27 T cell receptor beta chains from one sample sequenced in a study of T cells in Graves' hyperthyroidism and ophthalmopathy. Regions amplified from RNA transcripts were the TCR beta CDR3 regions. A first-round RT-PCR of the TCR CDR3 used the HTBI primer set. TCRdb processed the multiplex PCR reads anew with MiXCR; each CDR3 protein has one entry. The sample contains approximately 700,000 distinct CDR3 sequences, about 15% of which appear only once. The specimen was blood. The receptor set was obtained from a man younger than 35 with Graves' hyperthyroidism.

The sample holds many counts of this clonotype. This chain joins TRBV7-3 and TRBJ2-5, with D unclear. CDR3 length: 14 amino acids. CDR1 SGHTA and CDR2 FQGTGA come from the germline V gene. The ends were cut back, 2 bases at V and 3 bases at J, with 10 bases in the middle. As DNA, the CDR3 is TGTGCCAGCAGCTTATCTGGGGTTGAAGAGACCCAGTACTTC. It yields the protein CASSLSGVEETQYF.

The chain recombines TRBV6-1 with TRBJ1-5, with D tentatively TRBD1 (6 bases). The CDR3 has 16 residues. Per the germline V gene, CDR1 is MNHNS and CDR2 is SASEGT. V lost 6 bases and J 0 bases, leaving 15 bases between the germline ends. The CDR3 here is CASSTRRGYSNQPQHF. Written as DNA, the CDR3 is TGTGCCAGCAGCACTCGCAGGGGTTATAGCAATCAGCCCCAGCATTTT.

This clonotype was seen at least ten times. V is TRBV12-3 or TRBV12-4 and J is TRBJ2-3, with TRBD2 identical over 12 bases. V lost 8 bases and J lost 5; bases outside the gene matches: 2. The CDR3 sequence is 13 residues long. The CDR3 spells CASSTSGRDTQYF. CDR3 bases: TGTGCCAGCTCGACTAGCGGGAGAGATACGCAGTATTTT.

This clonotype was recorded a few times. The J gene is TRBJ1-5, the V gene TRBV19; TRBD1 matches at 8 bases. The CDR3 has 14 amino acids. The germline CDR1 and CDR2 sequences are LNHDA and SQIVND (reference sequence). V shed 7 bases, J shed 3 bases, and the junction held 5 bases outside the gene matches. This chain's CDR3 is CASKGTGPNQPQHF. The CDR3 DNA is TGTGCCAGTAAGGGGACAGGCCCCAATCAGCCCCAGCATTTT.

This clonotype was counted many times. The gene calls are TRBV12-3 or TRBV12-4 and TRBJ2-1; tentatively, D is TRBD2 (6 bases). The CDR3 totals 12 residues. V was clipped by 4 bases and J by 15 bases, with 16 bases between them. The CDR3, as DNA: TGTGCCAGCAGTTGGGGGGTAGAGCACGCGTTCTTC. Translation: CASSWGVEHAFF.

This clonotype was seen a handful of times. This CDR3 is CASSKGGFMNTEAFF. The CDR3 nucleotides read TGTGCCAGCAGCAAAGGGGGTTTCATGAACACTGAAGCTTTCTTT. This chain joins TRBV4-2 and TRBJ1-1, with a possible D match to TRBD1 (6 bases). Germline V gives CDR1 LGHNA, CDR2 YNFKEQ. The CDR3 has 15 amino acids. V was cut by 5 bases and J by 0 bases, with 13 bases left in between.

Ten or more counts support this clonotype. V is TRBV7-9 and J is TRBJ2-7; no clear D gene. Germline V gene data show CDR1 as SEHNR and CDR2 as FQNEAQ (reference sequence). The CDR3 contains 13 residues. Deletions cut 5 bases from V and 2 bases from J, with 10 bases between. In DNA form, the CDR3 reads TGTGCCAGCAGCCTCAACGGTGCCTACGAGCAGTACTTC. It translates to CASSLNGAYEQYF.

There are a few counts of this clonotype. The chain combines TRBV19 with TRBJ1-1, with a tentative D call TRBD1 (6 bases). CDR1 is LNHDA and CDR2 is SQIVND in the germline V gene (reference sequence). The CDR3 is 13 amino acids. V was cut by 6 bases and J by 1 base, with 9 bases left in between. The CDR3, as DNA: TGTGCCAGTAGGGGACACACGAACACTGAAGCTTTCTTT. Its protein product is CASRGHTNTEAFF.

This chain uses TRBV7-3 with TRBJ2-1; TRBD1 agrees at 7 bases. This CDR3 is built from 14 residues. V was clipped by 5 bases and J by 6 bases; unmatched bases: 7. Germline lookup yields CDR1 SGHTA and CDR2 FQGTGA. In DNA form, the CDR3 reads TGTGCCAGCAGCGCCCGACAGGGCGGCAATGAGCAGTTCTTC. This encodes CASSARQGGNEQFF.

This clonotype was counted at least ten times. The rearrangement uses TRBV28 and TRBJ2-3; 14 positions agree with TRBD2. The CDR3 has 15 amino acids. J lost 1 base, V lost 7 bases, and 1 base had no gene match. From germline, CDR1 is MDHEN and CDR2 SYDVKM. The DNA of the CDR3 is TGTGCCAGCATGGGACTAGCGGGAGGCACAGATACGCAGTATTTT. Residues: CASMGLAGGTDTQYF.

This chain uses TRBV12-3 or TRBV12-4 with TRBJ2-3, with 10 nucleotides matching TRBD2. The CDR3 has 16 amino acids. V lost 10 bases, J lost 5 bases, and 15 bases stayed unmatched. CDR3: CATTKGSGRFVDTQYF. Here the CDR3 DNA reads TGTGCCACCACCAAGGGTAGCGGGAGGTTTGTAGATACGCAGTATTTT.

This clonotype has at least ten counts. The chain couples TRBV7-9 to TRBJ2-1, with TRBD2 identical over 7 bases. CDR3 size: 18 residues. V was pared by 5 bases and J by 5 bases, with 18 bases of the junction left unmatched. Looked up from germline, CDR1 is SEHNR and CDR2 is FQNEAQ (reference sequence). This CDR3 reads CASSPVWGGTSLDNEQFF. The CDR3 DNA sequence: TGTGCCAGCAGCCCTGTGTGGGGAGGGACTTCGCTGGACAATGAGCAGTTCTTC.

This clonotype was observed at least ten times. The chain couples TRBV6-1 to TRBJ2-1; no definite D call. CDR3 length equals 16 residues. Trimming pared 0 bases from V and 1 base from J, leaving 10 bases between. Germline V gene sequence: CDR1 MNHNS, CDR2 SASEGT. CDR3 coding DNA: TGTGCCAGCAGTGAAGCGGCTGGTGGGTCCTACAATGAGCAGTTCTTC. This codes for CASSEAAGGSYNEQFF.

Comment on this clonotype: Possible read error: a much larger clone is one base away. The chain recombines TRBV30 with TRBJ2-1; perhaps TRBD2 as D (5 bases). Between the trimmed V and J ends, which lost 4 bases and 9 bases, there was a span of 19 bases. Germline V lookup: CDR1 GTSNPN, CDR2 SVGIG (reference sequence). The CDR3 is 14 residues long. The CDR3 nucleotides read TGTGCCTGGAAAATGGTTCAGAGGGTCAGTGAGCAGTTCTTC. This gives the protein CAWKMVQRVSEQFF.

Concerning this clonotype: At one end the junction does not follow the germline gene, possibly because of a read error. The chain has TRBV7-9 and TRBJ2-3; no clear D gene. This CDR3 comprises 14 residues. Germline lookup yields CDR1 SEHNR and CDR2 FQNEAQ (reference sequence). The CDR3 DNA is TGTGTCAGCAGCTTAAACGGTGGCACAGATACGCAGTATTTT. Encoded protein: CVSSLNGGTDTQYF.

At least ten counts were recorded for this clonotype. The genes are TRBV28 and TRBJ2-3; 12 nucleotides match TRBD2. The J segment lost 4 bases and the V segment lost 3 bases, leaving 8 bases of the junction unmatched. This CDR3 comprises 17 residues. CDR1 and CDR2 (germline): MDHEN, SYDVKM. The CDR3 loop reads CASSFGTSGRRADTQYF. CDR3 DNA: TGTGCCAGCAGTTTCGGTACTAGCGGGAGGCGGGCAGATACGCAGTATTTT.

In this sample, this clonotype turned up many times. The genes are TRBV6-2 or TRBV6-3 and TRBJ1-2, with 8 bases matching TRBD1. The CDR3 covers 16 residues. Germline CDR1 is MNHEY and CDR2 is SVGEGT. V dropped 2 bases and J dropped 7; count of bases not matched to a gene: 12. The CDR3 nucleotides are TGTGCCAGCAGTTACCCGGACAGGGCTGCGGCTAGTGGCTACACCTTC. Encoded protein: CASSYPDRAAASGYTF.

This rearrangement joins TRBV25-1 to TRBJ2-2; 11 positions agree with TRBD2. V dropped 6 bases and J dropped 6; count of bases not matched to a gene: 12. Germline CDR1 and CDR2: MGHDK and SYGVNS. This CDR3 spans 17 amino acids. CDR3 residues: CASRSRTSGRVPGELFF. The CDR3 DNA reads as TGTGCCAGCAGGTCCCGCACTAGCGGGAGAGTTCCCGGGGAGCTGTTTTTT.

This clonotype was detected only once. The chain joins TRBV6-1 to TRBJ1-1, with 8 bases that match TRBD1. This CDR3 comprises 14 residues. Trimming took 6 bases from V and 7 from J; bases not matched to a gene: 10. Germline V lookup: CDR1 MNHNS, CDR2 SASEGT. The CDR3 is CASRLQGGFDEAFF. CDR3 bases: TGTGCCAGCAGACTACAGGGGGGGTTTGATGAAGCTTTCTTT.

There are many counts of this clonotype. The chain carries TRBV2 and TRBJ2-1; no definite D call. Between the trimmed V and J ends, which lost 8 bases and 4 bases, there was a span of 6 bases. The CDR3 has 11 residues. Germline V gene sequence: CDR1 SNHLY, CDR2 FYNNEI. Written as DNA, the CDR3 is TGTGCCAGCGGTGGGTACAATGAGCAGTTCTTC. It is translated as CASGGYNEQFF. Supplemented by reference TRBV2 and TRBJ2-1, the full variable domain reads EPEVTQTPSHQVTQMGQEVILRCVPISNHLYFYWYRQILGQKVEFLVSFYNNEISEKSEIFDDQFSVERPDGSNFTLKIRSTKLEDSAMYFCASGGYNEQFFGPGTRLTVL.

In its sample, this clonotype was seen many times. The CDR3 reads CASSTASYSNQPQHF. The CDR3 DNA reads as TGTGCCAGCAGTACAGCGTCATATAGCAATCAGCCCCAGCATTTT. This chain links TRBV28 with TRBJ1-5, with unresolved D. There are 15 residues in the CDR3. V lost 5 bases to trimming and J lost 0 bases, with 11 bases between them. Germline values: CDR1 MDHEN, CDR2 SYDVKM. The full variable domain, completed using reference TRBV28 and TRBJ1-5, is DVKVTQSSRYLVKRTGEKVFLECVQDMDHENMFWYRQDPGLGLRLIYFSYDVKMKEKGDIPEGYSVSREKKERFSLILESASTNQTSMYLCASSTASYSNQPQHFGDGTRLSIL.

This clonotype occurred many times. The chain employs TRBV29-1 and TRBJ1-1; possible D gene TRBD1, 6 bases. The CDR3 extends over 12 amino acids. V lost 7 bases, J lost 0 bases, and 9 bases lay in between. Per the germline V gene, CDR1 is SQVTM and CDR2 is ANQGSEA. Here the CDR3 reads CSGGQLNTEAFF. DNA for the CDR3: TGCAGCGGTGGACAGTTGAACACTGAAGCTTTCTTT.

Many counts were recorded for this clonotype. The chain carries TRBV28 and TRBJ1-5; D unresolved. Trimming left V 3 bases short and J 7 bases short, with 13 bases between. This CDR3 contains 14 residues. Per the germline V gene, CDR1 is MDHEN and CDR2 is SYDVKM. DNA for the CDR3: TGTGCCAGCAGTTTCGAGGGATCGGAACAGCCCCAGCATTTT. Translation gives CASSFEGSEQPQHF.

The table lists this clonotype with many counts. The V gene is TRBV4-2, the J gene TRBJ2-7; the D gene could be TRBD1 or TRBD2 (5 bases each). The ends were cut back, 0 bases at V and 3 bases at J, with 18 bases in the middle. The CDR3 length is 17 residues. Germline CDR1 is LGHNA and CDR2 is YNFKEQ. CDR3 DNA: TGTGCCAGCAGCCAAGAGGGCCGGGACCAAAACTACTACGAGCAGTACTTC. Its translation: CASSQEGRDQNYYEQYF.

The chain employs TRBV5-1 and TRBJ1-3; TRBD1 aligns across 10 bases. CDR3 length equals 16 residues. Unmatched junction bases numbered 10, after V lost 3 bases and J lost 7 bases. Looked up from germline, CDR1 is SGHRS and CDR2 is YFSETQ. CDR3 coding DNA: TGCGCCAGCAGCTCGCCGAGACAGGGGGCGCAGAACACCATATATTTT. It yields the protein CASSSPRQGAQNTIYF.

This rearrangement joins TRBV13 to TRBJ2-3, with TRBD2 matching over 7 bases. This CDR3 is 15 amino acids long. The junction had 11 bases not matched to a gene; V was cut back by 4 bases and J by 7 bases. Per germline, CDR1 PRHDT and CDR2 FYEKMQ (reference sequence). CDR3 loop: CASSSPSGRRNTQYF. The CDR3 region has the DNA TGTGCCAGCAGCTCCCCTAGCGGTCGACGAAATACGCAGTATTTT.

Only a few counts were recorded for this clonotype. CDR3 coding DNA: TGTGCCAGCAGCGCCGGGACTAGCCTTGGTGAGCAGTTCTTC. Translation: CASSAGTSLGEQFF. The V call is TRBV9, the J call TRBJ2-1, with 9 bases that match TRBD2. CDR1 and CDR2 (germline): SGDLS, YYNGEE. J was trimmed by 9 bases and V by 3 bases; bases with no gene match: 7. This CDR3 has 14 residues.